These T cell receptor beta chains were read from a single sample in a study of blood T cell repertoires in COVID-19. Sequencing was performed with immunoSEQ multiplex PCR; in TCRdb, only in-frame clones are kept and a portion is missing. The sample has about 60,000 clones, approximately 90% seen once. Material for sequencing was peripheral blood. All receptors come from a human donor with acute or convalescent COVID-19. The donor label of this sample is uncertain. CDR3s include the opening cysteine and the closing phenylalanine or tryptophan. Size is omitted from some rows. Given values are once, few, many or a class for expanded clones.

CDR3: CASSETGGTYGYTF
V: TRBV10-1
J: TRBJ1-2
size: .
length: 14

CDR3: CASSRLGAGGNYGYTF
V: TRBV6-6
J: TRBJ1-2
size: .
length: 16

CDR3: CASSAALGTEYSNQPQHF
V: TRBV19
J: TRBJ1-5
size: .
length: 18

CDR3: CASSQASVDYQSRDTQYF
V: TRBV4-2
J: TRBJ2-3
size: .
length: 18

CDR3: CASLRHTEAFF
V: TRBV5-8
J: TRBJ1-1
size: .
length: 11

CDR3: CASSRDMDYPDTQYF
V: TRBV5-1
J: TRBJ2-3
size: .
length: 15

CDR3: CASSLVRFLNTGELFF
V: TRBV7-9
J: TRBJ2-2
size: .
length: 16

CDR3: CASSEKGWLAEQETQYF
V: TRBV2
J: TRBJ2-5
size: .
length: 17

CDR3: CASSPLFQGHNEQFF
V: TRBV9
J: TRBJ2-1
size: .
length: 15

CDR3: CASRASGKETQYF
V: TRBV12-3/TRBV12-4
J: TRBJ2-5
size: .
length: 13

CDR3: CATSDYDRGRFGEQFF
V: TRBV24-1
J: TRBJ2-1
size: medium-sized
length: 16

CDR3: CASSELAGGRTDTQYF
V: TRBV5-1
J: TRBJ2-3
size: .
length: 16

CDR3: CASSDNRVTEAFF
V: TRBV2
J: TRBJ1-1
size: once
length: 13

CDR3: CASSLGLAAYNEQFF
V: TRBV7-9
J: TRBJ2-1
size: .
length: 15

CDR3: CASSQMTGVDTQYF
V: TRBV4-1
J: TRBJ2-3
size: .
length: 14

CDR3: CASKGLAGTNEQFF
V: TRBV2
J: TRBJ2-1
size: .
length: 14

CDR3: CASSLVRGGDGNEQFF
V: TRBV5-4
J: TRBJ2-1
size: .
length: 16

CDR3: CASSYSATSSTDTQYF
V: TRBV6-5
J: TRBJ2-3
size: .
length: 16